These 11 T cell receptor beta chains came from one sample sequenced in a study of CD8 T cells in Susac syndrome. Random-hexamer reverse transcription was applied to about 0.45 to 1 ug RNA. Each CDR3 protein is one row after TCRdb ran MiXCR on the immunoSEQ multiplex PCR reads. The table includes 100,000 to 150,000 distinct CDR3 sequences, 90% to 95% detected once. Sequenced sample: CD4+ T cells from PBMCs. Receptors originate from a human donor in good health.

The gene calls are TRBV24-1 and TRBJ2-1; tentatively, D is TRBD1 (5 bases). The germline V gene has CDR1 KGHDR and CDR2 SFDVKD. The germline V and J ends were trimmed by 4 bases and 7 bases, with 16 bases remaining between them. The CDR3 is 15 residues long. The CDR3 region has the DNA TGTGCCACCAGTGACCATTCCCAGGGATCGAATGAGCAGTTCTTC. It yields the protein CATSDHSQGSNEQFF.

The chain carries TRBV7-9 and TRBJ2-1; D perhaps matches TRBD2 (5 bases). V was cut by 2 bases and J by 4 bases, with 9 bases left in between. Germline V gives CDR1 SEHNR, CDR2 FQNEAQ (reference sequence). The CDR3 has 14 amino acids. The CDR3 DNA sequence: TGTGCCAGCAGCTTAACAAGCGGTTACAATGAGCAGTTCTTC. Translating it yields CASSLTSGYNEQFF.

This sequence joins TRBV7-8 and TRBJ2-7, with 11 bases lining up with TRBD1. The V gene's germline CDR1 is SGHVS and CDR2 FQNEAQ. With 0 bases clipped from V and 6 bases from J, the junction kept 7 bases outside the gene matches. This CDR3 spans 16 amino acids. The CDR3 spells CASSLAIRTGGSEQYF. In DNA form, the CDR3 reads TGTGCCAGCAGCTTAGCCATTAGGACAGGGGGCTCCGAGCAGTACTTC.

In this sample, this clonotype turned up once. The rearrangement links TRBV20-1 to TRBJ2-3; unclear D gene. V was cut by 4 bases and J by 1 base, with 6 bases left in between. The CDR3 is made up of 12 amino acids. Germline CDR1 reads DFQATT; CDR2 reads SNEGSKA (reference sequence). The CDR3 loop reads CSATRGTDTQYF. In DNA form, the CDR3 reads TGCAGTGCTACACGGGGCACAGATACGCAGTATTTT.

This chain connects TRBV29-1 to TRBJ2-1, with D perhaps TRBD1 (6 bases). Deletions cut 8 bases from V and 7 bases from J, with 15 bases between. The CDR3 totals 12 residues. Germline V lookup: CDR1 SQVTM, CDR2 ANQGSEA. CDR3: CSPSPQGNEQFF. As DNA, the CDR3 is TGCAGCCCCAGCCCACAGGGAAATGAGCAGTTCTTC.

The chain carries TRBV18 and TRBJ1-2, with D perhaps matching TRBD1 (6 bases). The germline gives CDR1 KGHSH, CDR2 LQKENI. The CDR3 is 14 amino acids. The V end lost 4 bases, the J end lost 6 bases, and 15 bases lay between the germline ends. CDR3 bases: TGTGCCAGCTCACTCAATCCCGGGGGCGATGGCTACACCTTC. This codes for CASSLNPGGDGYTF. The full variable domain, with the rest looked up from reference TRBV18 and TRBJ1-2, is NAGVMQNPRHLVRRRGQEARLRCSPMKGHSHVYWYRQLPEEGLKFMVYLQKENIIDESGMPKERFSAEFPKEGPSILRIQQVVRGDSAAYFCASSLNPGGDGYTFGSGTRLTVV.

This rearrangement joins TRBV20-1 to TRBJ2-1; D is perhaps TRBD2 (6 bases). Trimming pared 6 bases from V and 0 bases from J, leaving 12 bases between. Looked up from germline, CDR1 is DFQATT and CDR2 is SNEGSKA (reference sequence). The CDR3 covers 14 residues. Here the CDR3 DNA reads TGCAGTGCCATGGGACTTCCCTCCTACAATGAGCAGTTCTTC. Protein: CSAMGLPSYNEQFF.

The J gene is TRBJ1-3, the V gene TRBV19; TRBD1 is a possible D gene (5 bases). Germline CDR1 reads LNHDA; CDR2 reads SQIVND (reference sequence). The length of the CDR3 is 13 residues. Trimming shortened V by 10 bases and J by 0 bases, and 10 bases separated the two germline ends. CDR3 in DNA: TGTGCCACCAGTGGGACCTCTGGAAACACCATATATTTT. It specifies CATSGTSGNTIYF.

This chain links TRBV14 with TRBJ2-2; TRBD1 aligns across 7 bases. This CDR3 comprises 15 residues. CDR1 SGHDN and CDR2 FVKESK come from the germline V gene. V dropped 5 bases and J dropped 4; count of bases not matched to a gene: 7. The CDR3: CASSFGQVGTGELFF. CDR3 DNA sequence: TGTGCCAGCAGCTTCGGACAGGTTGGCACCGGGGAGCTGTTTTTT.

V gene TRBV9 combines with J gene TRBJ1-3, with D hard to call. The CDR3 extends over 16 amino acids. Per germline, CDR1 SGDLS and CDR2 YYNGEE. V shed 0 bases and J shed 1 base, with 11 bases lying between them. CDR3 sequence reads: CASSVGGLESGNTIYF. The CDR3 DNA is TGTGCCAGCAGCGTAGGGGGTTTGGAGTCTGGAAACACCATATATTTT.

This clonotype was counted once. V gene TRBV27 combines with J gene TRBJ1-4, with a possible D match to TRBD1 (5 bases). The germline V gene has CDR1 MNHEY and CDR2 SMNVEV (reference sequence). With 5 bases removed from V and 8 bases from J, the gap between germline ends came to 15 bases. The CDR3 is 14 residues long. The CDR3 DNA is TGTGCCAGCAGTCCATCCACAGGAGGGGAAAAACTGTTTTTT. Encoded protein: CASSPSTGGEKLFF.